This T cell receptor beta chain was recovered during a study of Graves' ophthalmopathy and Graves' hyperthyroidism. RNA served as the template for amplifying TCR beta CDR3 regions. Second-round multiplex PCR followed a first-round RT-PCR using HTBI primers. TCRdb itself ran the multiplex PCR reads through MiXCR, one entry per CDR3 protein. The table records approximately 540,000 distinct CDR3 sequences, about two fifths of them present only once. The table lists this clonotype with many counts. Unmatched junction bases numbered 9, after V lost 5 bases and J lost 5 bases. This CDR3 is 15 amino acids long. Germline lookup yields CDR1 SGHTA and CDR2 FQGNSA.

Material: peripheral blood or thyroid tissue (not recorded which). This sequence originates from an adult man with Graves' hyperthyroidism. The V and J genes are TRBV7-2 and TRBJ2-5; 9 bases align to TRBD1. DNA for the CDR3: TGTGCCAGCAGCGACTCGACAGGGGGGTCCGAGACCCAGTACTTC. Translated: CASSDSTGGSETQYF. Looking up the rest from reference TRBV7-2 and TRBJ2-5 gives the full variable domain: GAGVSQSPSNKVTEKGKDVELRCDPISGHTALYWYRQSLGQGLEFLIYFQGNSAPDKSGLPSDRFSAERTGGSVSTLTIQRTQQEDSAVYLCASSDSTGGSETQYFGPGTRLLVL.